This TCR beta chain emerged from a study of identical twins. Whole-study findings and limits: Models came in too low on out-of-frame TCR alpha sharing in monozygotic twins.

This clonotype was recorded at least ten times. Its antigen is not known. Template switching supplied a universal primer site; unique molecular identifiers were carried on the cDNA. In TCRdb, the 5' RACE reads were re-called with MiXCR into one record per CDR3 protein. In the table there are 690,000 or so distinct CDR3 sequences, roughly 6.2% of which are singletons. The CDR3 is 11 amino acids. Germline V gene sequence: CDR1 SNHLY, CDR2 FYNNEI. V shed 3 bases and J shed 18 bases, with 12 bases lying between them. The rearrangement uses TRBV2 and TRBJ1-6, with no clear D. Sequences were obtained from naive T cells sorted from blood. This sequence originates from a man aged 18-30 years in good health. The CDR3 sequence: CASSDYVRPHF. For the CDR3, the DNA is TGTGCCAGCAGTGACTATGTACGTCCCCACTTT.